What follows are 22 T cell receptor beta chains derived from one specimen sequenced in a study of blood T cell repertoires in COVID-19. TCRdb's table, derived via immunoSEQ multiplex PCR, lists solely in-frame clones and lacks some. This sample yields some 490,000 clones, of which 75% to 90% are seen a single time; under 9.5% belongs to the top ten. Sequenced material: PBMCs or T cells enriched from blood (not recorded which). Source of these receptors: a woman aged 60-75 years who had recovered from COVID-19.

The J gene is TRBJ2-1, the V gene TRBV19; the match to TRBD1 covers 9 bases. The length of the CDR3 is 15 residues. The V segment lost 6 bases and the J segment 13 bases; nucleotides outside the gene matches: 16. Germline values: CDR1 LNHDA, CDR2 SQIVND (reference sequence). CDR3 protein: CASREGETGGGGQFF. The CDR3 bases are TGTGCCAGTAGGGAAGGGGAAACAGGGGGCGGCGGCCAGTTCTTC.

This clone appeared once. J is TRBJ1-5 and V is TRBV7-2, with D unclear. Germline loops: CDR1 SGHTA, CDR2 FQGNSA. Trimming stripped 2 bases from V and 1 base from J, with 3 bases between. The CDR3 has 13 amino acids. The CDR3 here is CASSLQSNQPQHF. CDR3 coding DNA: TGTGCCAGCAGCTTACAGAGCAATCAGCCCCAGCATTTT.

This clone was found once. This chain uses TRBV27 with TRBJ2-7, with D perhaps TRBD1 (6 bases). Germline V lookup: CDR1 MNHEY, CDR2 SMNVEV (reference sequence). Deletions cut 3 bases from V and 2 bases from J, with 11 bases between. The CDR3 loop spans 14 amino acids. CDR3 in DNA: TGTGCCAGCAGTTTGACAGGACTGACCTACGAGCAGTACGTC. Protein sequence: CASSLTGLTYEQYV.

This clone was seen once. The rearrangement joins TRBV5-1 to TRBJ1-6; 7 bases align to TRBD1. From germline, CDR1 is SGHRS and CDR2 YFSETQ. The trim removed 0 bases at V and 0 bases at J, leaving 9 bases unmatched. CDR3 length: 19 amino acids. As DNA, the CDR3 is TGCGCCAGCAGCTTGGGATCGACAGGGACTAGCTCCTATAATTCACCCCTCCACTTT. Its translation: CASSLGSTGTSSYNSPLHF.

The chain is built from TRBV14 and TRBJ2-7; possibly TRBD1 for D (5 bases). Deletions cut 4 bases from V and 5 bases from J, with 21 bases between. The CDR3 has 16 residues. In germline, CDR1 is SGHDN, CDR2 FVKESK. The CDR3 DNA sequence: TGTGCCAGCAGCCCATTCTACGAAAGGGGCTTGGACGAGCAGTACTTC. Amino acids: CASSPFYERGLDEQYF.

A single count supports this clone. V usage is TRBV30 and J usage is TRBJ1-5, with TRBD1 as a possible D gene (5 bases). V dropped 0 bases and J dropped 3 bases, with 9 bases sitting between them. Looked up from germline, CDR1 is GTSNPN and CDR2 is SVGIG (reference sequence). The CDR3 has 14 amino acids. In nucleotides, the CDR3 is TGTGCCTGGAGTGTGGCGGGGCCCAATCAGCCCCAGCATTTT. It is translated as CAWSVAGPNQPQHF.

V gene TRBV6-5 combines with J gene TRBJ1-2; TRBD1 aligns across 7 bases. V shed 7 bases, J shed 0 bases, and the junction held 5 bases outside the gene matches. The length of the CDR3 is 14 residues. Germline V CDR1 and CDR2: MNHEY, SVGAGI. The CDR3 region has the DNA TGTGCCAGCACCCCCGGGACAGCTAACTATGGCTACACCTTC. Translating gives CASTPGTANYGYTF.

The V gene is TRBV5-4, the J gene TRBJ2-3; D unclear. Germline V lookup: CDR1 SGHNT, CDR2 YYREEE (reference sequence). Trimming cost V 0 bases and J 4 bases, with 6 bases left between them. The CDR3 length is 13 residues. CDR3 in DNA: TGTGCCAGCAGCTTGGCCGGGTCAGATACGCAGTATTTT. Its protein product is CASSLAGSDTQYF.

The chain has TRBV24-1 and TRBJ1-3, with D perhaps TRBD1 (6 bases). The CDR3 sequence is 14 residues long. Trimming left V 7 bases short and J 0 bases short, with 9 bases between. CDR1 and CDR2 (germline): KGHDR, SFDVKD. The CDR3 reads CATSDRHSGNTIYF. The CDR3 DNA follows: TGTGCCACCAGCGACAGGCACTCTGGAAACACCATATATTTT.

V is TRBV15 and J is TRBJ2-7; TRBD1 matches 9 bases. The germline V gene has CDR1 LNHNV and CDR2 YYDKDF (reference sequence). The V and J ends lost 0 bases and 12 bases, in that order; junction bases with no gene match: 3. The CDR3 runs 12 residues. The CDR3 DNA sequence: TGTGCCACCAGCAGAGATGGGGACAGGGCGTACTTC. Amino acids: CATSRDGDRAYF.

V and J are TRBV27 and TRBJ2-2; D gene unclear. Germline V gives CDR1 MNHEY, CDR2 SMNVEV (reference sequence). The CDR3 spans 15 residues. Trimming cost V 8 bases and J 4 bases, with 17 bases left between them. CDR3 amino acids: CASASQPSGTGELFF. CDR3 DNA sequence: TGTGCCAGCGCCTCGCAACCCTCGGGCACCGGGGAGCTGTTTTTT.

The rearrangement joins TRBV3-1 (or the pseudogene TRBV3-2) to TRBJ1-2; D is unclear. V gave up 1 base and J gave up 0 bases, with 12 bases separating them. The CDR3 consists of 16 residues. The germline CDR1 and CDR2 sequences are LGHDT and YNNKEL (reference sequence). The CDR3 sequence: CASSQAPLMSNYGYTF. The CDR3, as DNA: TGTGCCAGCAGCCAAGCTCCTCTAATGTCTAACTATGGCTACACCTTC.

The chain uses TRBV5-1 and TRBJ2-7; tentative D call: TRBD1 (5 bases). Germline V CDR1 and CDR2: SGHRS, YFSETQ. Trimming removed 5 bases at V and 7 bases at J, with 19 bases between. The CDR3 is 14 residues long. The CDR3, as DNA: TGCGCCAGCAGTTTATTCTCGACAGCTCGTGAGCAGTACTTC. Translated: CASSLFSTAREQYF.

The chain combines TRBV9 with TRBJ2-4, with 8 nucleotides matching TRBD2. V shed 3 bases, J shed 3 bases, and the junction held 5 bases outside the gene matches. The CDR3 is 15 residues long. The germline CDR1 and CDR2 sequences are SGDLS and YYNGEE. CDR3: CASSERGLSKNIQYF. In DNA form, the CDR3 reads TGTGCCAGCAGCGAGCGGGGGCTAAGCAAAAACATTCAGTACTTC.

The chain is built from TRBV5-1 and TRBJ1-1, with D uncertain. CDR1 SGHRS and CDR2 YFSETQ come from the germline V gene. V was cut by 4 bases and J by 3 bases, with 10 bases left in between. CDR3 length: 13 residues. CDR3 DNA: TGCGCCAGCAGCCGGGTGGGAGACACTGAAGCTTTCTTT. Translating it yields CASSRVGDTEAFF.

The table lists this clone with many counts. The chain joins TRBV12-3 or TRBV12-4 to TRBJ2-1; 8 bases are a match to TRBD1. V shed 6 bases, J shed 12 bases, and the junction held 4 bases outside the gene matches. There are 11 residues in the CDR3. CDR3 sequence (DNA): TGTGCCAGCAGCAACAGGGGGAGGCAGTTCTTC. As protein: CASSNRGRQFF.

The chain combines TRBV2 with TRBJ2-5; TRBD2 aligns across 8 bases. Trimming took 6 bases from V and 0 from J; bases not matched to a gene: 12. This CDR3 is built from 17 residues. Germline CDR1 is SNHLY and CDR2 is FYNNEI. As DNA, the CDR3 is TGTGCCAGCAGAGCAGGGGTAGCGGGGCCGTACCAAGAGACCCAGTACTTC. This translates into CASRAGVAGPYQETQYF.

This clone was found many times. V gene TRBV18 combines with J gene TRBJ2-7; possible D gene TRBD2, 5 bases. Trimming removed 6 bases from V and 4 bases from J, with 16 bases in between. The CDR3 has 14 amino acids. From germline, CDR1 is KGHSH and CDR2 LQKENI. CDR3 amino acids: CASSPDSMGYEQYF. CDR3 coding DNA: TGTGCCAGCTCCCCGGACTCAATGGGATACGAGCAGTACTTC.

The chain couples TRBV6-5 to TRBJ1-1; a weak D match, TRBD1 (6 bases). The CDR3 has 16 residues. Per the germline V gene, CDR1 is MNHEY and CDR2 is SVGAGI. Between the trimmed V and J ends, which lost 0 bases and 5 bases, there was a span of 16 bases. CDR3 in DNA: TGTGCCAGCAGTTACTCGGGGTACAGGGCTGGGACTGAAGCTTTCTTT. It yields the protein CASSYSGYRAGTEAFF.

The chain couples TRBV11-2 to TRBJ2-5; TRBD1 aligns across 7 bases. CDR1 is SGHAT and CDR2 is FQNNGV in the germline V gene. Germline trimming cut 5 bases from V and 5 bases from J; bases unmatched to any gene: 8. The CDR3 is 14 residues long. CDR3 protein: CASSPGTVGETQYF. In DNA form, the CDR3 reads TGTGCCAGCAGCCCAGGGACAGTAGGGGAGACCCAGTACTTC.

The gene calls are TRBV28 and TRBJ1-6, with TRBD1 matching over 9 bases. The CDR3 totals 15 residues. V gave up 6 bases and J gave up 7 bases; unmatched junction bases: 7. The germline gives CDR1 MDHEN, CDR2 SYDVKM. The CDR3 region is CASRPTGGLNSPLHF. In DNA, the CDR3 is TGTGCCAGCAGGCCCACAGGGGGCTTGAATTCACCCCTCCACTTT.

The rearrangement joins TRBV12-3 or TRBV12-4 to TRBJ1-3, with D unresolved. There are 12 residues in the CDR3. Deletions cut 7 bases from V and 10 bases from J, with 14 bases between. In DNA, the CDR3 is TGTGCCAGCACCCCCGGGGTTTCTACCATATATTTT. Translating it yields CASTPGVSTIYF.